This T cell receptor beta chain was captured in a study of response to subunit inactivated influenza vaccine. Notes on the study in general: Seasonal influenza vaccination, on each occasion, was suggested by the authors to recruit few new T cells.

TCRdb reprocessed the RT-PCR reads via MiXCR and lists one record per CDR3 protein. Of 600,000 to 850,000 distinct CDR3 sequences in the sample, 14% were seen once. Trimming at V came to 0 bases and at J to 7 bases, leaving 7 bases not matched to a gene. The CDR3 length is 15 residues. Germline V CDR1 and CDR2: SGHRS, YFSETQ. This clonotype was observed a few times. Its antigen is undetermined. This clonotype originated in a man aged 50 to 59 who received an inactivated influenza vaccine. The chain is built from TRBV5-1 and TRBJ2-1; 7 bases map to TRBD2. Sequences were derived from PBMCs from blood, sampled 14 days before vaccination. The CDR3, as DNA: TGCGCCAGCAGCTTGGAAGCGGGAAATCATAATGAGCAGTTCTTC. Amino acids: CASSLEAGNHNEQFF.